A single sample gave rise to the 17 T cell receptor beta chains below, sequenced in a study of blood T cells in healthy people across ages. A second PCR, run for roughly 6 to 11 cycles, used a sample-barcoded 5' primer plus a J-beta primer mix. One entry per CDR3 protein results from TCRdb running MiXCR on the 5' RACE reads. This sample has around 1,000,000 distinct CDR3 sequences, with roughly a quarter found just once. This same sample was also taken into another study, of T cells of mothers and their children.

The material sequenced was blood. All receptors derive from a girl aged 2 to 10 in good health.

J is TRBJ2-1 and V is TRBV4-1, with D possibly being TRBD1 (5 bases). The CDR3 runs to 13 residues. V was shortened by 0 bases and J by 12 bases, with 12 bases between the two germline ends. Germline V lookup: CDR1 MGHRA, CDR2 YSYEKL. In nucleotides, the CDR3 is TGCGCCAGCAGCCAAGAACAGGTTGCGAGGCAGTTCTTC. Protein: CASSQEQVARQFF.

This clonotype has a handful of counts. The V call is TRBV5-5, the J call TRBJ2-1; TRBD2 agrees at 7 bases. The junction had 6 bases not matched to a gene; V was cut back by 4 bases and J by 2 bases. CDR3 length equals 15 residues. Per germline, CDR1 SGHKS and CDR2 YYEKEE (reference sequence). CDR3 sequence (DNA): TGTGCCAGCAGCCGCCGGGAGGCCGCCTACAATGAGCAGTTCTTC. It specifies CASSRREAAYNEQFF. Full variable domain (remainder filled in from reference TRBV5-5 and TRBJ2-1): DAGVTQSPTHLIKTRGQQVTLRCSPISGHKSVSWYQQVLGQGPQFIFQYYEKEERGRGNFPDRFSARQFPNYSSELNVNALLLGDSALYLCASSRREAAYNEQFFGPGTRLTVL.

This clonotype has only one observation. In nucleotides, the CDR3 is TGTGCCAGCAGTGACCTAATTACCTACGAGCAGTACTTC. Translation gives CASSDLITYEQYF. The chain combines TRBV25-1 with TRBJ2-7; D gene uncertain. CDR3 length equals 13 residues. V lost 3 bases and J 2 bases, leaving 8 bases between the germline ends. The germline gives CDR1 MGHDK, CDR2 SYGVNS.

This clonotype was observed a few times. CDR3 protein: CATSDFIPDRDSNQPQHF. Written as DNA, the CDR3 is TGTGCCACCAGTGATTTTATCCCGGACAGGGATAGCAATCAGCCCCAGCATTTT. The chain employs TRBV24-1 and TRBJ1-5, with 8 nucleotides matching TRBD1. The V gene's germline CDR1 is KGHDR and CDR2 SFDVKD. The CDR3 spans 18 residues. The J segment lost 0 bases and the V segment lost 1 base, leaving 7 bases of the junction unmatched.

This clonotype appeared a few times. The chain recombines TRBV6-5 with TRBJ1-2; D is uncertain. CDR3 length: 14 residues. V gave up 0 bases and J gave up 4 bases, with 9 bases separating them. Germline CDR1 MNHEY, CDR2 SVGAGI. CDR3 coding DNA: TGTGCCAGCAGTTACTCCGGGGTCGGCTATGGCTACACCTTC. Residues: CASSYSGVGYGYTF.

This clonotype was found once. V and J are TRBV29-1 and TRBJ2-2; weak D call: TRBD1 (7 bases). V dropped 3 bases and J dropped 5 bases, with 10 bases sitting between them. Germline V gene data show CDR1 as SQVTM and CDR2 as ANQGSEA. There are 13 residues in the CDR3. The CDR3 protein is CSVDQGGTGELFF. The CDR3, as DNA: TGCAGCGTTGATCAGGGGGGTACCGGGGAGCTGTTTTTT.

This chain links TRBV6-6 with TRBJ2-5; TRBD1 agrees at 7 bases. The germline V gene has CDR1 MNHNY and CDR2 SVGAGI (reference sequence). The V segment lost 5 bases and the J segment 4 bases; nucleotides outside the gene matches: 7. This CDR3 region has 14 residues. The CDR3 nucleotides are TGTGCCAGCAGTCGACAGGGCGTAGGAGAGACCCAGTACTTC. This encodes CASSRQGVGETQYF.

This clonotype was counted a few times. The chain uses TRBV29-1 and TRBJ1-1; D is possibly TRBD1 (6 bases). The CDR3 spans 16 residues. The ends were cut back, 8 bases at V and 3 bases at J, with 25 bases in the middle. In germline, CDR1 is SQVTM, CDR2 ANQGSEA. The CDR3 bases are TGCAGCTTCCTACGGGCGGCAGGGGCTAGAGACACTGAAGCTTTCTTT. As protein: CSFLRAAGARDTEAFF.

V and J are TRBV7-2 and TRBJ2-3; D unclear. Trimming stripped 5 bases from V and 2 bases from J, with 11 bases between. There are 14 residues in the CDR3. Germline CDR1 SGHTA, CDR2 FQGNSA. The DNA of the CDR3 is TGTGCCAGCAGCCCCGACCCGTTCACAGATACGCAGTATTTT. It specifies CASSPDPFTDTQYF.

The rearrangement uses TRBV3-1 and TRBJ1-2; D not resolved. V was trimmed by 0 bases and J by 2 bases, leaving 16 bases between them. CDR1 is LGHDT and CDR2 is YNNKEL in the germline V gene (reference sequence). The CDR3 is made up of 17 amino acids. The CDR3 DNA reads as TGTGCCAGCAGCCAAGACTCCGGGTTTACGGAAAACTATGGCTACACCTTC. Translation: CASSQDSGFTENYGYTF.

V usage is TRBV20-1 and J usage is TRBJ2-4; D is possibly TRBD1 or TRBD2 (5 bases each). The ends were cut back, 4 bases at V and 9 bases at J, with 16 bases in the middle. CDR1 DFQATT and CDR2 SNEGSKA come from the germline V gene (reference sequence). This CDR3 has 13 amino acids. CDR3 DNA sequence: TGCAGTGCTATTATTCTCCCAGGGAGCATTCAGTACTTC. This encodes CSAIILPGSIQYF.

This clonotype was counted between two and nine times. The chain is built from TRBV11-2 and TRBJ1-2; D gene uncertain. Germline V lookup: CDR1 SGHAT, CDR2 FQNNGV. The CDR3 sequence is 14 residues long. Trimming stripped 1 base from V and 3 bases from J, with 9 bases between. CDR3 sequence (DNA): TGTGCCAGCAGCTTAGGCCAGGACTACTATGGCTACACCTTC. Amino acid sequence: CASSLGQDYYGYTF.

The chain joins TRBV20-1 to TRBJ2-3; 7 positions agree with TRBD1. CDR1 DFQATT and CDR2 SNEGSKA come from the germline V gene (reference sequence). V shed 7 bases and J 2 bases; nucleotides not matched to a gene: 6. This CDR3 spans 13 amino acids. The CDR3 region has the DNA TGCAGTGTACAGGGGCAGGTCACAGATACGCAGTATTTT. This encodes CSVQGQVTDTQYF.

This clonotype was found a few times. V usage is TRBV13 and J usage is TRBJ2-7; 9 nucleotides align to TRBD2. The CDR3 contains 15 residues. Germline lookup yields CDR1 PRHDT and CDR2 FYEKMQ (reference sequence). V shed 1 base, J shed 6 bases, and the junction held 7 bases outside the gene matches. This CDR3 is CASSLASGDPLEQYF. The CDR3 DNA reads TGTGCCAGCAGCTTAGCTAGCGGGGACCCCCTCGAGCAGTACTTC.

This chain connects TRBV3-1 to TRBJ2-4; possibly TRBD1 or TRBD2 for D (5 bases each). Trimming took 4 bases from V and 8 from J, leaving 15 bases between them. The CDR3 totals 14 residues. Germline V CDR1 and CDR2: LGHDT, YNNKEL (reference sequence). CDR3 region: CASSPPLLGDIQYF. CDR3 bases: TGTGCCAGCAGCCCCCCCCTATTGGGGGACATTCAGTACTTC. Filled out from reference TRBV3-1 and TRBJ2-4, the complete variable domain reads DTAVSQTPKYLVTQMGNDKSIKCEQNLGHDTMYWYKQDSKKFLKIMFSYNNKELIINETVPNRFSPKSPDKAHLNLHINSLELGDSAVYFCASSPPLLGDIQYFGAGTRLSVL.

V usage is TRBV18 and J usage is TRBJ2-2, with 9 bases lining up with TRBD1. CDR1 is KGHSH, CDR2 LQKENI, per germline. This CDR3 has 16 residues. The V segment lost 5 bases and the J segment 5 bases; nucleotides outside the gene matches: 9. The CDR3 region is CASSSSGTGSTGELFF. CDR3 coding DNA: TGTGCCAGCTCATCGTCCGGGACAGGGTCGACCGGGGAGCTGTTTTTT.

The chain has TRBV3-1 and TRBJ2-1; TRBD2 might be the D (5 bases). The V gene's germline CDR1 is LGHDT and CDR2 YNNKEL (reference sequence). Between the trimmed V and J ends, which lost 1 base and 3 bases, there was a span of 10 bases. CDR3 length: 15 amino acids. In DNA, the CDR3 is TGTGCCAGCAGCCAAGTGGGTAGCGTCTACAATGAGCAGTTCTTC. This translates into CASSQVGSVYNEQFF.